The 5 T cell receptor beta chains below were found in one sample sequenced in a study of blood T cell repertoires in COVID-19. Only in-frame clones appear in the TCRdb table, and some are missing; sequencing was by immunoSEQ multiplex PCR. The data hold fewer than 120,000 clones, with approximately 67% observed a single time. The sample comprised peripheral blood. These receptors were obtained from a woman in her sixties or seventies with acute or convalescent COVID-19.

The V and J genes are TRBV4-3 and TRBJ2-3; TRBD2 might be the D (6 bases). The germline V gene encodes CDR1 LGHNA and CDR2 YSLEER. This CDR3 has 15 residues. V was clipped by 0 bases and J by 3 bases, with 10 bases between them. CDR3 sequence: CASSQDGGFTDTQYF. The CDR3 bases are TGCGCCAGCAGCCAAGATGGGGGGTTTACAGATACGCAGTATTTT.

This chain uses TRBV20-1 with TRBJ2-1, with D uncertain. Trimming removed 6 bases from V and 0 bases from J, with 15 bases in between. There are 15 residues in the CDR3. Per germline, CDR1 DFQATT and CDR2 SNEGSKA (reference sequence). The CDR3 reads CSASPLESSYNEQFF. CDR3 bases: TGCAGTGCGAGTCCCCTCGAGAGCTCCTACAATGAGCAGTTCTTC.

The gene calls are TRBV2 and TRBJ2-3, with a weak D call TRBD1 (6 bases). Trimming took off 5 bases at V and 3 bases at J, with 12 bases between the two ends. The CDR3 is made up of 14 amino acids. Germline V gene sequence: CDR1 SNHLY, CDR2 FYNNEI. Here the CDR3 DNA reads TGTGCCAGCAGTATACAGGGTATTACAGATACGCAGTATTTT. Amino acid sequence: CASSIQGITDTQYF.

The V call is TRBV7-9, the J call TRBJ2-6; a possible D gene is TRBD2 (6 bases). The V end lost 3 bases, the J end lost 0 bases, and 6 bases lay between the germline ends. The V gene's germline CDR1 is SEHNR and CDR2 FQNEAQ (reference sequence). The CDR3 is 15 residues long. DNA of the CDR3: TGTGCCAGCAGCTTGCGGGGCTCTGGGGCCAACGTCCTGACTTTC. Translated: CASSLRGSGANVLTF.

The V call is TRBV4-1, the J call TRBJ2-7; TRBD1 matches at 9 bases. V lost 1 base and J lost 2; bases outside the gene matches: 6. Germline V gene lookup returns CDR1 MGHRA and CDR2 YSYEKL. This CDR3 is 16 amino acids long. The CDR3 region has the DNA TGCGCCAGCAGCCAAGTAAGGAGACAGGGGGCCTACGAGCAGTACTTC. Its translation is CASSQVRRQGAYEQYF.